The present TCR beta chain was sequenced within a study of post-analysis software for immune sequencing data. Across the study: Some patients lacked subtype; others had relapsing-remitting, secondary progressive or progressive-relapsing disease. Study findings and constraints: Patients used a handful of TRBV segments, including TRBV5-6, TRBV5-1 and TRBV20-1, more often than controls. Normalized Chao1 diversity was significantly reduced in patients versus controls.

The CDR3 runs 14 residues. The germline V and J ends were trimmed by 8 bases and 7 bases, with 20 bases remaining between them. cDNA libraries for TCR beta contained unique molecular identifiers. T cells, roughly 1 to 10 million of them, yielded roughly 0.5 million cDNA molecules. Via MiXCR, TCRdb re-called the PCR reads, giving one row per CDR3 protein. Counted here are around 260,000 distinct CDR3 sequences, about 38% occurring once; the ten biggest clones make up 4% to 6%. Ten or more counts support this clonotype. Its antigen is undetermined. This chain links TRBV12-3 or TRBV12-4 with TRBJ1-2; maybe TRBD1 (5 bases). The TCR comes from a girl aged 5 to 17 with multiple sclerosis. The source material was blood. CDR3 sequence (DNA): TGTGCCAGCGGTAAAGGCGGCGGGGCCCCTGGCTACACCTTC. This codes for CASGKGGGAPGYTF.